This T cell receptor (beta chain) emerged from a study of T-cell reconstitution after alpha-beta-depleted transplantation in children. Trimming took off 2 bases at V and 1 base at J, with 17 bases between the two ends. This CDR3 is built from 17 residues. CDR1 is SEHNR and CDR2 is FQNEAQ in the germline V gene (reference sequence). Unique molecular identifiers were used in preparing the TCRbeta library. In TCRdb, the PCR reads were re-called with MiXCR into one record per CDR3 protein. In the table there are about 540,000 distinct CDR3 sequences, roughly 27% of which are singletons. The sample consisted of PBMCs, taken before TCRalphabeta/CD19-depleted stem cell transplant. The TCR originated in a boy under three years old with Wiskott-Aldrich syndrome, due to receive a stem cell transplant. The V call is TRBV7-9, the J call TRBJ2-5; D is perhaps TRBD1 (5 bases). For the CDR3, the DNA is TGTGCCAGCAGCTTATGGGGCAGCCAGCATCTCCAAGAGACCCAGTACTTC. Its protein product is CASSLWGSQHLQETQYF.